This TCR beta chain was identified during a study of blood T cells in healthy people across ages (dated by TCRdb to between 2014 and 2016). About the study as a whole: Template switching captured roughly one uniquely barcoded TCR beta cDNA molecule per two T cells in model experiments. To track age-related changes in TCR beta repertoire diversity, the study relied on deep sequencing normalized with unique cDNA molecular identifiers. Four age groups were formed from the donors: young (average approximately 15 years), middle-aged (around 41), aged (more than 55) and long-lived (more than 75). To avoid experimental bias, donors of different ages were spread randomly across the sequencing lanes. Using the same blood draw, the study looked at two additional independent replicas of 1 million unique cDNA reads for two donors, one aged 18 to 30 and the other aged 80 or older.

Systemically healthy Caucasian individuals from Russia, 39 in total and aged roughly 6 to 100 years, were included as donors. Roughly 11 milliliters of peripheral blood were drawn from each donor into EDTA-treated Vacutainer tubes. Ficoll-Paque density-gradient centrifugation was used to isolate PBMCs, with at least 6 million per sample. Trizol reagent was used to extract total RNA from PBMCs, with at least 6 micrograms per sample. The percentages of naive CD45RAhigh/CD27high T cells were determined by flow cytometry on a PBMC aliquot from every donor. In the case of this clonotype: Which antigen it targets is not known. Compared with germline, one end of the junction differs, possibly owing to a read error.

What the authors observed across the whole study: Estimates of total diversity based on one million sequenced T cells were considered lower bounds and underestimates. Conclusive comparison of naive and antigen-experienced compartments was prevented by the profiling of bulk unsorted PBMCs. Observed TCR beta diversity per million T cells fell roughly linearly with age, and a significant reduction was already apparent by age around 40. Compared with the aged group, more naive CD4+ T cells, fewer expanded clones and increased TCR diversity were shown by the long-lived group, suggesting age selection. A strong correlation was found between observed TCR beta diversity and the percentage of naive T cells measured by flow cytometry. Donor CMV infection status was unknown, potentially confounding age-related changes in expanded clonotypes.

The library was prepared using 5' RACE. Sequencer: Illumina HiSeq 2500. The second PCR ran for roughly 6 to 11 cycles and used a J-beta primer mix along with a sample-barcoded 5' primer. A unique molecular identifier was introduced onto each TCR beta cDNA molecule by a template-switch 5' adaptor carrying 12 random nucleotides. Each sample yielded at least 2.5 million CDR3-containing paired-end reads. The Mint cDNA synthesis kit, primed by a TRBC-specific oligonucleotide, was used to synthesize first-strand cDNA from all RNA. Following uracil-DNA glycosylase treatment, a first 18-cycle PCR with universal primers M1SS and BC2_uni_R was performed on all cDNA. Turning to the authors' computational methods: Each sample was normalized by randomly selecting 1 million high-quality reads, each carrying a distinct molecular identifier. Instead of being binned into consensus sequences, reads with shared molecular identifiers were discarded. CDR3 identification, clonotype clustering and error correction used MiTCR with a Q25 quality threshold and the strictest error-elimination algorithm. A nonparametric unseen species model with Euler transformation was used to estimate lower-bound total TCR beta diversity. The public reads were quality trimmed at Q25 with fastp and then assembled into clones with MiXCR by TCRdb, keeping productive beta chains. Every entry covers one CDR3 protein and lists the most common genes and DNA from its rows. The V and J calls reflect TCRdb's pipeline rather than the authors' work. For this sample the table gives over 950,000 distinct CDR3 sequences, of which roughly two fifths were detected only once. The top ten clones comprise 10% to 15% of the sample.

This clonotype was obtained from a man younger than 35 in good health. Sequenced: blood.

The nucleotide sequence reads as follows: TGTGCTAGCAGGGACAGCGGGGGGGCCGTCAATGAGCAGTTCTTC. Translated, it gives CASRDSGGAVNEQFF. This sequence uses TRBV7-7 and TRBJ2-1; TRBD2 matches 10 bases in the middle. According to the germline V gene (reference sequence), CDR1 reads SSHAT and CDR2 reads FNYEAQ. The CDR3 covers 15 residues, taking in both the cysteine and the phenylalanine. The kept DNA is CDR3 alone, 45 bases in frame from the first base.